This T cell receptor beta chain was profiled in a study of cytomegalovirus exposure and HLA in healthy donors. Sequencing was performed with immunoSEQ multiplex PCR; in TCRdb, only in-frame clones are kept and a portion is missing. The table has 120,000 or so clones, about 96% seen once. V lost 8 bases and J 4 bases, leaving 15 bases between the germline ends. The V gene's germline CDR1 is MDHEN and CDR2 SYDVKM. This CDR3 is 13 amino acids long. The chain uses TRBV28 and TRBJ2-7, with D maybe TRBD2 (5 bases). This receptor was obtained from a man aged 18 to 29 in good health and CMV-seronegative. Sample: PBMCs. CDR3 residues: CASSSRRGYEQYF. In DNA, the CDR3 is TGTGCCAGCTCCTCCAGACGGGGATACGAGCAGTACTTC.